A selection of T cell receptor beta chains follows, all from one sample in a study of blood T cell repertoires in COVID-19. TCRdb keeps only in-frame clones here, not all; method: immunoSEQ multiplex PCR. The sample has fewer than 350,000 clones, around 88% seen once. The sequenced sample was PBMCs or T cells enriched from blood (not recorded which). The receptors derive from a woman aged 40 to 55 who had recovered from COVID-19. Both conserved end residues are part of each CDR3. Each record gives: V gene, J gene, D gene, clone size, CDR3 protein, CDR3 DNA. D genes are given only for firm matches. Clone size is shown for a subset of rows, as once, few, many or a class of expanded clone.

>TRBV24-1|TRBJ2-1|TRBD1|few
CAISLGTEPTNEQFF
TGTGCCATTTCGTTAGGGACAGAACCCACCAATGAGCAGTTCTTC
>TRBV7-3|TRBJ1-6|.|.
CASSLTGGSPLHF
TGTGCCAGCAGCTTAACAGGGGGATCACCCCTCCACTTT
>TRBV20-1|TRBJ2-7|TRBD2|.
CSATETSGRGEQYF
TGTAGTGCTACTGAGACTAGCGGGAGAGGCGAGCAGTACTTC
>TRBV11-3|TRBJ2-7|TRBD1|.
CASSSNDRGYEQYF
TGTGCCAGCAGCTCGAACGACAGGGGGTACGAGCAGTACTTC
>TRBV19|TRBJ2-1|TRBD1|.
CASSKGTGYYNEQFF
TGTGCCAGTAGTAAAGGGACAGGATACTACAATGAGCAGTTCTTC
>TRBV5-1|TRBJ2-3|TRBD1|.
CASSFTGTGVTDTQYF
TGCGCCAGCAGCTTTACCGGGACAGGGGTCACAGATACGCAGTATTTT
>TRBV9|TRBJ1-2|.|.
CASTVAPGDYGYTF
TGTGCCAGCACAGTCGCTCCGGGAGACTATGGCTACACCTTC
>TRBV4-1|TRBJ2-1|.|.
CASSQRQDYNEQFF
TGCGCCAGCAGCCAAAGACAGGACTACAATGAGCAGTTCTTC
>TRBV14|TRBJ2-1|.|.
CASSLSAGYNEQFF
TGTGCCAGCAGTTTATCGGCAGGATACAATGAGCAGTTCTTC
>TRBV11-1|TRBJ2-3|.|.
CASSLREMDTQYF
TGTGCCAGCAGCTTGAGGGAGATGGATACGCAGTATTTT
>TRBV7-9|TRBJ2-1|.|.
CASSLAGGAADEQFF
TGTGCCAGCAGCTTAGCCGGTGGGGCCGCGGATGAGCAGTTCTTC
>TRBV7-2|TRBJ1-3|.|.
CASSLAGSGNTIYF
TGTGCCAGCAGCTTGGCCGGGTCTGGAAACACCATATATTTT
>TRBV7-2|TRBJ1-1|.|.
CASSLLPDRGGAFF
TGTGCCAGCAGCTTATTGCCAGATAGGGGGGGTGCTTTCTTT
>TRBV7-9|TRBJ2-3|TRBD2|.
CASSLGSGVTDTQYF
TGTGCCAGCAGCTTAGGTAGCGGGGTCACAGATACGCAGTATTTT
>TRBV21-1|TRBJ2-1|.|once
CASSIVRDSLGNEQFF
TGTGCCAGCAGCATAGTCCGGGACAGTCTCGGCAATGAGCAGTTCTTC
>TRBV6-5|TRBJ1-1|.|.
CASGRPGSGMRAFF
TGTGCCAGCGGGAGGCCGGGGTCGGGGATGAGAGCTTTCTTT
>TRBV4-2|TRBJ1-4|TRBD1|.
CASSIRQGERTNEKLFF
TGTGCCAGCAGCATCCGACAGGGAGAGAGAACTAATGAAAAACTGTTTTTT
>TRBV5-4|TRBJ1-1|.|.
CASSLGGNVATEAFF
TGTGCCAGCAGCTTGGGGGGCAATGTGGCCACTGAAGCTTTCTTT